These 7 T cell receptor beta chains came from one sample sequenced in a study of blood T cell repertoires in COVID-19. Using immunoSEQ multiplex PCR, the repertoire was profiled, and TCRdb retains in-frame clones only, with some absent. The table includes about 210,000 clones, 80% to 90% detected once. Material: peripheral blood. These receptors were obtained from a man between 35 and 55 years old with acute or convalescent COVID-19.

About this clone itself: One end of the junction varies from germline; a read error may be responsible. The chain is built from TRBV6-5 and TRBJ2-7; D perhaps matches TRBD2 (7 bases). The CDR3 is 12 amino acids. Germline V gene lookup returns CDR1 MNHEY and CDR2 SVGAGI. CDR3 amino acids: CASSADRTSWHF. The CDR3 bases are TGTGCCAGCAGCGCCGACAGGACTAGTTGGCACTTC.

V usage is TRBV27 and J usage is TRBJ2-7, with TRBD2 matching over 7 bases. The CDR3 spans 14 residues. V shed 3 bases, J shed 3 bases, and the junction held 5 bases outside the gene matches. Germline V gives CDR1 MNHEY, CDR2 SMNVEV (reference sequence). CDR3 sequence: CASSLSSGGYEQYF. The CDR3 DNA follows: TGTGCCAGCAGTTTGTCCTCGGGAGGCTACGAGCAGTACTTC.

J is TRBJ2-7 and V is TRBV10-1; tentative D call: TRBD2 (6 bases). V was cut by 8 bases and J by 4 bases, with 18 bases left in between. Germline lookup yields CDR1 WNHNN and CDR2 SYGVQD (reference sequence). This CDR3 is 14 amino acids long. The CDR3 DNA is TGCGCCAGCTCTAGCCTGAGCGGAGGGTACGAGCAGTACTTC. Protein: CASSSLSGGYEQYF.

The table lists this clone with a count of one. V and J are TRBV19 and TRBJ2-1, with 8 nucleotides matching TRBD1. The CDR3 runs to 13 residues. Germline V gene data show CDR1 as LNHDA and CDR2 as SQIVND (reference sequence). Trimming cost V 1 base and J 15 bases; bases outside gene matches: 8. CDR3 in amino acids: CASSIALDRDRFF. CDR3 nucleotide sequence: TGTGCCAGTAGTATAGCCCTGGACAGGGATAGGTTCTTC. Together with reference TRBV19 and TRBJ2-1, the CDR3 gives the full variable domain: DGGITQSPKYLFRKEGQNVTLSCEQNLNHDAMYWYRQDPGQGLRLIYYSQIVNDFQKGDIAEGYSVSREKKESFPLTVTSAQKNPTAFYLCASSIALDRDRFFGPGTRLTVL.

The V and J genes are TRBV6-2 or TRBV6-3 and TRBJ1-1, with unresolved D. The V gene's germline CDR1 is MNHEY and CDR2 SVGEGT. The CDR3 has 13 amino acids. The ends were cut back, 4 bases at V and 10 bases at J, with 16 bases in the middle. The CDR3 reads CASSSAGDMRAFF. Written as DNA, the CDR3 is TGTGCCAGCAGTTCCGCAGGTGACATGAGAGCTTTCTTT.

The chain combines TRBV11-2 with TRBJ2-2; a weak D match, TRBD2 (5 bases). Germline V gene data show CDR1 as SGHAT and CDR2 as FQNNGV. The CDR3 consists of 15 residues. V was shortened by 1 base and J by 3 bases, with 9 bases between the two germline ends. The CDR3 DNA is TGTGCCAGCAGCTTAGGAGGGAGTTACACCGGGGAGCTGTTTTTT. It specifies CASSLGGSYTGELFF. The full variable domain, rest sourced from reference TRBV11-2 and TRBJ2-2, is EAGVAQSPRYKIIEKRQSVAFWCNPISGHATLYWYQQILGQGPKLLIQFQNNGVVDDSQLPKDRFSAERLKGVDSTLKIQPAKLEDSAVYLCASSLGGSYTGELFFGEGSRLTVL.

The chain links TRBV13 to TRBJ2-5; 8 bases agree with TRBD2. This CDR3 region has 17 residues. J gave up 2 bases and V 4 bases, and 12 bases lay outside the gene matches. Germline CDR1 and CDR2: PRHDT and FYEKMQ (reference sequence). The chain's CDR3 is CASSSPGGNVQQETQYF. CDR3 bases: TGTGCCAGCAGCTCGCCGGGGGGGAACGTACAACAAGAGACCCAGTACTTC.